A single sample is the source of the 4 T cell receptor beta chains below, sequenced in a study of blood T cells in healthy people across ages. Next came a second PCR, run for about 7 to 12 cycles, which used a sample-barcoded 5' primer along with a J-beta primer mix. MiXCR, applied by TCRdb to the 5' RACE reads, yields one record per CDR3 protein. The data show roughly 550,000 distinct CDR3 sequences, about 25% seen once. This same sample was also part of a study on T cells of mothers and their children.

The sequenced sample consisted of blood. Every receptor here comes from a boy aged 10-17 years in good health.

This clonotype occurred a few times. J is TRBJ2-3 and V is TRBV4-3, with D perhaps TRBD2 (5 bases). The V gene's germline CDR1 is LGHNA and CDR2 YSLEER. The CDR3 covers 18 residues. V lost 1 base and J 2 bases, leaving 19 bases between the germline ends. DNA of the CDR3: TGCGCCAGCAGCCAAGCGAGGGTTTGGACCCATAACACAGATACGCAGTATTTT. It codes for CASSQARVWTHNTDTQYF.

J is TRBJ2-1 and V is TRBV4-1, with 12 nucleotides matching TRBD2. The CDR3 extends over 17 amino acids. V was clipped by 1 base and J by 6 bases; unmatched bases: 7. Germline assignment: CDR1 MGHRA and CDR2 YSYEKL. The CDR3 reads CASSQVILAGGPNEQFF. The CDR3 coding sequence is TGCGCCAGCAGCCAAGTTATCCTAGCGGGAGGGCCCAATGAGCAGTTCTTC.

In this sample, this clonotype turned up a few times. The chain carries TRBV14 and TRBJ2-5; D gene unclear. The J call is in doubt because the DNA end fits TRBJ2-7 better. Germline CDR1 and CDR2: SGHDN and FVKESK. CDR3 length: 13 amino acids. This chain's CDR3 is CASSHPTTYEQYF. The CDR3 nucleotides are TGTGCCAGCAGCCACCCCACCACCTACGAGCAGTACTTC.

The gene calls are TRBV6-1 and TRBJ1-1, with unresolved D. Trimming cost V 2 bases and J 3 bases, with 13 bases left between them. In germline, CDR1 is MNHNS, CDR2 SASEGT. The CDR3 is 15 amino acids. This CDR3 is CASSENPSIDTEAFF. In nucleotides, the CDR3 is TGTGCCAGCAGTGAAAATCCGTCGATAGACACTGAAGCTTTCTTT.